This TCR beta chain is from a study of blood T cells in healthy people across ages. Study findings and constraints: Investigators treated diversity estimates from one million T cells as underestimates. Versus aged donors, long-lived donors had higher diversity and more naive CD4+ cells. There was no known CMV status for donors, so expanded clonotype changes were possibly confounded.

Whenever a sample was processed, at least 6.5 million PBMCs were isolated. Per the germline V gene, CDR1 is LGHDT and CDR2 is YNNKEL (reference sequence). The CDR3 totals 15 residues. V lost 4 bases, J lost 3 bases, and 9 bases stayed unmatched. As for this clonotype: Its antigen is still unknown.

A J-beta primer mix and a sample-barcoded 5' primer were used in a second PCR of roughly 6 to 11 cycles. One entry per CDR3 protein results from TCRdb running MiXCR on the 5' RACE reads. This table has about 1.5 million distinct CDR3 sequences, roughly two fifths appearing once. The sequenced material came from blood. The chain joins TRBV3-1 to TRBJ2-7; 7 bases are a match to TRBD1. The sequence was obtained from a woman between 18 and 29 years old in good health. CDR3 sequence: CASSLTGDSLYEQYF. CDR3 bases: TGTGCCAGCAGCCTTACCGGGGACAGTCTCTACGAGCAGTACTTC.